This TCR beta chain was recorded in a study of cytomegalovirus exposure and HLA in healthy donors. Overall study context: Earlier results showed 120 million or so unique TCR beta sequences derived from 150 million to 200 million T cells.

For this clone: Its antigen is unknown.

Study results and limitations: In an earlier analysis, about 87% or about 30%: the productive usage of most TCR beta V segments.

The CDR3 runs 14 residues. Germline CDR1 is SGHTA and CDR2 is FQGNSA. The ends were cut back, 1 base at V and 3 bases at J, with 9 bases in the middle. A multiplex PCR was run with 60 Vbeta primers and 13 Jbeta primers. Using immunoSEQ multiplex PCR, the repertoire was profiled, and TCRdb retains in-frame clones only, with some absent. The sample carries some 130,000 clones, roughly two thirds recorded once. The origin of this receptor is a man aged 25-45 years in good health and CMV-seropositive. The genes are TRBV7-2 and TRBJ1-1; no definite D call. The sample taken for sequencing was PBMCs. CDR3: CASSLDEFYTEAFF. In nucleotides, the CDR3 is TGTGCCAGCAGCTTAGATGAGTTCTACACTGAAGCTTTCTTT.